These 23 T cell receptor beta chains were sequenced from one sample in a study of blood T cell repertoires in COVID-19. Measured with immunoSEQ multiplex PCR; TCRdb has only the in-frame clones, and not every one. The table includes over 200,000 clones, approximately 90% detected once. The sequencing sample was made of PBMCs or T cells enriched from blood (not recorded which). The source is a human donor in a cohort exposed to, infected with or recovered from COVID-19 (not recorded which). The donor label of this sample is uncertain.

The J gene is TRBJ1-2, the V gene TRBV6-5; TRBD1 agrees at 7 bases. In germline, CDR1 is MNHEY, CDR2 SVGAGI. V was clipped by 4 bases and J by 8 bases; unmatched bases: 7. CDR3 size: 13 residues. CDR3 sequence reads: CASSSGPGGGYTF. As DNA, the CDR3 is TGTGCCAGCAGTTCGGGCCCAGGGGGAGGCTACACCTTC.

The DNA for the CDR3 is TGTGCCTGGAGGCTAGCGACAGATACGCAGTATTTT. The encoded protein is CAWRLATDTQYF. This chain connects TRBV30 to TRBJ2-3, with TRBD2 as a possible D gene (6 bases). The CDR3 totals 12 residues. The V end was cut by 3 bases, the J end by 3 bases, with 7 bases between. The germline V gene encodes CDR1 GTSNPN and CDR2 SVGIG (reference sequence).

The CDR3 is CASSYEGNQPQHF. Written as DNA, the CDR3 is TGTGCCAGCAGTTATGAGGGAAATCAGCCCCAGCATTTT. V gene TRBV6-2 or TRBV6-3 combines with J gene TRBJ1-5; D is undetermined. The ends were cut back, 3 bases at V and 4 bases at J, with 7 bases in the middle. CDR1 is MNHEY, CDR2 SVGEGT, per germline. The CDR3 consists of 13 residues.

The chain links TRBV7-9 to TRBJ2-5; TRBD1 might be the D (5 bases). Germline CDR1 and CDR2: SEHNR and FQNEAQ (reference sequence). The CDR3 sequence is 15 residues long. The V and J ends lost 2 bases and 2 bases respectively, with 12 bases between them. The CDR3 region is CASSLRAGLQETQYF. As DNA, the CDR3 is TGTGCCAGCAGCTTAAGGGCAGGGCTTCAAGAGACCCAGTACTTC.

This clone was seen a single time. The chain carries TRBV5-1 and TRBJ2-7, with TRBD2 identical over 8 bases. Germline loops: CDR1 SGHRS, CDR2 YFSETQ. J gave up 2 bases and V 4 bases, and 14 bases lay outside the gene matches. The CDR3 has 17 residues. In nucleotides, the CDR3 is TGCGCCAGCAGCCTCCGTGGGCGACTAGCGCGAGCCTACGAGCAGTACTTC. This gives the protein CASSLRGRLARAYEQYF.

This sequence joins TRBV6-5 and TRBJ2-5; 13 bases line up with TRBD2. The CDR3 consists of 15 residues. CDR1 and CDR2 (germline): MNHEY, SVGAGI. V shed 4 bases, J shed 5 bases, and the junction held 4 bases outside the gene matches. CDR3 region: CASSWGLAGFETQYF. The CDR3 DNA reads as TGTGCCAGCAGTTGGGGACTAGCGGGGTTCGAGACCCAGTACTTC.

The chain is built from TRBV18 and TRBJ1-6; TRBD1 is a possible D gene (6 bases). The CDR3 spans 16 residues. V was clipped by 3 bases and J by 7 bases, with 16 bases between them. Germline V CDR1 and CDR2: KGHSH, LQKENI. The DNA for the CDR3 is TGTGCCAGCTCACCGCAGGACAGCGGATCAAATTCACCCCTCCACTTT. It is translated as CASSPQDSGSNSPLHF.

The chain is built from TRBV10-2 and TRBJ1-1; D remains unclear. This CDR3 comprises 17 residues. Germline assignment: CDR1 WSHSY and CDR2 SAAADI. The ends were cut back, 0 bases at V and 0 bases at J, with 14 bases in the middle. The CDR3 DNA reads TGCGCCAGCAGTGAGTCGATATTTAGACACCTGAACACTGAAGCTTTCTTT. Translation gives CASSESIFRHLNTEAFF.

This clone was detected once. This chain connects TRBV27 to TRBJ1-1, with 9 bases that match TRBD1. Per germline, CDR1 MNHEY and CDR2 SMNVEV (reference sequence). The CDR3 sequence is 13 residues long. J was trimmed by 11 bases and V by 2 bases; bases with no gene match: 6. In DNA form, the CDR3 reads TGTGCCAGCAGTTTAAACAGGGGGCGGAAGGCTTTCTTT. Translation: CASSLNRGRKAFF.

In its sample, this clone was seen once. This rearrangement joins TRBV6-5 to TRBJ1-2, with 7 bases matching TRBD1. The CDR3 has 14 amino acids. V was pared by 5 bases and J by 0 bases, with 3 bases of the junction left unmatched. The germline gives CDR1 MNHEY, CDR2 SVGAGI. The CDR3 sequence is CASSRDSTNYGYTF. In DNA, the CDR3 is TGTGCCAGCAGTCGGGACAGTACTAACTATGGCTACACCTTC.

V usage is TRBV5-1 and J usage is TRBJ1-6; D is uncertain. This CDR3 comprises 15 residues. V lost 0 bases and J 3 bases, leaving 7 bases between the germline ends. CDR1 is SGHRS, CDR2 YFSETQ, per germline. The CDR3 region has the DNA TGCGCCAGCAGCTTGGTGGCAGGCTATAATTCACCCCTCCACTTT. Its translation: CASSLVAGYNSPLHF.

V gene TRBV5-5 combines with J gene TRBJ1-4; tentatively, D is TRBD1 (5 bases). Trimming pared 4 bases from V and 5 bases from J, leaving 18 bases between. Germline CDR1 is SGHKS and CDR2 is YYEKEE (reference sequence). The CDR3 contains 16 residues. CDR3 bases: TGTGCCAGCAGCCCGCTGGGGGGGACTTCCAATGAAAAACTGTTTTTT. It codes for CASSPLGGTSNEKLFF. The complete variable domain, with remaining parts taken from reference TRBV5-5 and TRBJ1-4, reads DAGVTQSPTHLIKTRGQQVTLRCSPISGHKSVSWYQQVLGQGPQFIFQYYEKEERGRGNFPDRFSARQFPNYSSELNVNALLLGDSALYLCASSPLGGTSNEKLFFGSGTQLSVL.

This rearrangement joins TRBV4-2 to TRBJ2-1; the D gene is possibly TRBD1 (5 bases). Germline values: CDR1 LGHNA, CDR2 YNFKEQ. Trimming took off 1 base at V and 7 bases at J, with 8 bases between the two ends. The CDR3 extends over 13 amino acids. CDR3 coding DNA: TGTGCCAGCAGCCAAGGGGGCGTAAATGAGCAGTTCTTC. Translated, it gives CASSQGGVNEQFF.

This clone has only a few counts. The chain joins TRBV12-5 to TRBJ2-2; 16 nucleotides match TRBD2. Unmatched junction bases numbered 17, after V lost 6 bases and J lost 4 bases. Looked up from germline, CDR1 is LGHNT and CDR2 is FRNRAP. The CDR3 sequence is 21 residues long. CDR3 in amino acids: CASGFRASGLAGGPVTGELFF. The DNA of the CDR3 is TGTGCTAGTGGCTTCCGAGCCTCGGGACTAGCGGGGGGGCCGGTCACCGGGGAGCTGTTTTTT. Looking up the rest from reference TRBV12-5 and TRBJ2-2 gives the full variable domain: DARVTQTPRHKVTEMGQEVTMRCQPILGHNTVFWYRQTMMQGLELLAYFRNRAPLDDSGMPKDRFSAEMPDATLATLKIQPSEPRDSAVYFCASGFRASGLAGGPVTGELFFGEGSRLTVL.

The chain is built from TRBV18 and TRBJ2-7, with D possibly matching TRBD1 (6 bases). CDR3 length: 15 residues. The germline CDR1 and CDR2 sequences are KGHSH and LQKENI. V lost 0 bases and J 3 bases, leaving 12 bases between the germline ends. DNA of the CDR3: TGTGCCAGCTCACCACCGAAGGGGGTGAGCTACGAGCAGTACTTC. It is translated as CASSPPKGVSYEQYF.

The genes are TRBV4-3 and TRBJ1-1; D is ambiguous. The V gene lost 3 bases and the J gene lost 3 bases, with 11 bases spanning the gap. CDR3 size: 14 residues. Germline CDR1 and CDR2: LGHNA and YSLEER. CDR3 DNA sequence: TGCGCCAGCAGCCATTTTATCGGGGACACTGAAGCTTTCTTT. Encoded protein: CASSHFIGDTEAFF.

The V call is TRBV24-1, the J call TRBJ1-6; 7 bases agree with TRBD1. Per the germline V gene, CDR1 is KGHDR and CDR2 is SFDVKD. V gave up 4 bases and J gave up 15 bases; unmatched junction bases: 5. This CDR3 is 12 amino acids long. CDR3 sequence (DNA): TGTGCCACCAGTGACCGGGACAGCCGCCTCCACTTT. It yields the protein CATSDRDSRLHF.

This clone is categorized as medium-sized. This rearrangement joins TRBV7-9 to TRBJ2-2, with D perhaps TRBD1 (7 bases). From germline, CDR1 is SEHNR and CDR2 FQNEAQ (reference sequence). The CDR3 contains 17 residues. The V end was cut by 3 bases, the J end by 0 bases, with 14 bases between. CDR3 in amino acids: CASSLRPGGPNTGELFF. The CDR3 coding sequence is TGTGCCAGCAGCTTGCGCCCAGGGGGGCCGAACACCGGGGAGCTGTTTTTT. The full variable domain, completed using reference TRBV7-9 and TRBJ2-2, is DTGVSQNPRHKITKRGQNVTFRCDPISEHNRLYWYRQTLGQGPEFLTYFQNEAQLEKSRLLSDRFSAERPKGSFSTLEIQRTEQGDSAMYLCASSLRPGGPNTGELFFGEGSRLTVL.

The genes are TRBV5-4 and TRBJ1-6; D unresolved. The CDR3 is 14 amino acids. Germline-derived CDR1 and CDR2 are SGHNT and YYREEE (reference sequence). V lost 3 bases, J lost 9 bases, and 13 bases lay in between. The CDR3 here is CASSSGAPSSPLHF. CDR3 DNA sequence: TGTGCCAGCAGCTCCGGAGCCCCAAGTTCACCCCTCCACTTT.

This sequence joins TRBV5-1 and TRBJ1-5; D may be TRBD1 (5 bases). Looked up from germline, CDR1 is SGHRS and CDR2 is YFSETQ. This CDR3 region has 15 residues. Trimming took 4 bases from V and 5 from J, leaving 16 bases between them. This CDR3 is CASSVSWGGDQPQHF. The CDR3 bases are TGCGCCAGCAGCGTATCCTGGGGGGGGGATCAGCCCCAGCATTTT.

This clone was observed a few times. The gene calls are TRBV6-5 and TRBJ1-5; no definite D call. V was clipped by 6 bases and J by 1 base, with 13 bases between them. Germline-derived CDR1 and CDR2 are MNHEY and SVGAGI. The CDR3 loop spans 15 amino acids. CDR3 DNA sequence: TGTGCCAGCAGCCCCGGAGGGCGCAGCAATCAGCCCCAGCATTTT. This encodes CASSPGGRSNQPQHF.

The rearrangement links TRBV5-4 to TRBJ1-1; D possibly corresponds to TRBD1 (5 bases). This CDR3 has 12 residues. V lost 2 bases and J 5 bases, leaving 7 bases between the germline ends. The germline CDR1 and CDR2 sequences are SGHNT and YYREEE (reference sequence). The CDR3 nucleotides are TGTGCCAGCAGCTTTGGGGGGACTGAAGCTTTCTTT. It is translated as CASSFGGTEAFF.

This rearrangement joins TRBV9 to TRBJ1-1, with 7 bases identical to TRBD1. Germline-derived CDR1 and CDR2 are SGDLS and YYNGEE. The length of the CDR3 is 15 residues. V lost 3 bases, J lost 5 bases, and 10 bases stayed unmatched. The CDR3 DNA is TGTGCCAGCAGCGGGGGGACGTTGGGACAGACTGAAGCTTTCTTT. Amino acid sequence: CASSGGTLGQTEAFF.